The 29 T cell receptor beta chains listed next were all sequenced from one sample in a study of blood T cell repertoires in COVID-19. Clones were sequenced by immunoSEQ multiplex PCR, and TCRdb holds only the in-frame ones, with some missing. The data show 70,000 to 75,000 clones, with 90% seen just once and roughly 5% held by the top ten. The sequencing input was peripheral blood. Every receptor here comes from a woman aged 18-29 years with acute or convalescent COVID-19.

The chain carries TRBV24-1 and TRBJ2-3, with TRBD1 matching over 11 bases. V shed 4 bases and J 4 bases; nucleotides not matched to a gene: 6. Germline V gene lookup returns CDR1 KGHDR and CDR2 SFDVKD. CDR3 length: 16 amino acids. In DNA form, the CDR3 reads TGTGCCACCAGTGACCCGGGACAGGGGGTCTCAGATACGCAGTATTTT. It specifies CATSDPGQGVSDTQYF.

This clone was seen only a few times. The rearrangement links TRBV27 to TRBJ1-2; 9 nucleotides match TRBD1. V dropped 2 bases and J dropped 8; count of bases not matched to a gene: 3. The CDR3 totals 13 residues. The germline CDR1 and CDR2 sequences are MNHEY and SMNVEV (reference sequence). The CDR3 spells CASSLRTGEGYTF. The CDR3 bases are TGTGCCAGCAGTTTAAGGACAGGGGAGGGCTACACCTTC.

The rearrangement joins TRBV7-2 to TRBJ1-1; TRBD1 aligns across 9 bases. The CDR3 is made up of 18 amino acids. CDR1 SGHTA and CDR2 FQGNSA come from the germline V gene. Trimming at V came to 5 bases and at J to 2 bases, leaving 15 bases not matched to a gene. Here the CDR3 DNA reads TGTGCCAGCAGCCCATTCCGGGACAGGGTCGGGAGTAACACTGAAGCTTTCTTT. Translated, it gives CASSPFRDRVGSNTEAFF.

J is TRBJ1-4 and V is TRBV5-1; D is unclear. V was cut by 3 bases and J by 0 bases, with 9 bases left in between. The CDR3 is made up of 15 amino acids. Per the germline V gene, CDR1 is SGHRS and CDR2 is YFSETQ. The CDR3 bases are TGCGCCAGCAGCTCCGGGTCGGCAACTAATGAAAAACTGTTTTTT. Translated: CASSSGSATNEKLFF.

The CDR3 spells CASSYTGNYGYTF. CDR3 sequence (DNA): TGTGCCAGCAGTTACACCGGTAACTATGGCTACACCTTC. The chain couples TRBV6-2 or TRBV6-3 to TRBJ1-2; D gene ambiguous. CDR1 is MNHEY, CDR2 SVGEGT, per germline. This CDR3 is 13 amino acids long. Trimming removed 2 bases from V and 1 base from J, with 5 bases in between.

The V call is TRBV6-5, the J call TRBJ2-2, with 8 bases identical to TRBD1. Trimming took 9 bases from V and 1 from J; bases not matched to a gene: 4. The CDR3 contains 14 residues. Germline V gene sequence: CDR1 MNHEY, CDR2 SVGAGI. This CDR3 reads CASTGGLNTGELFF. For the CDR3, the DNA is TGTGCCAGTACAGGGGGACTGAACACCGGGGAGCTGTTTTTT.

The chain couples TRBV30 to TRBJ2-3, with TRBD2 identical over 9 bases. Germline V gene sequence: CDR1 GTSNPN, CDR2 SVGIG (reference sequence). The CDR3 is 15 amino acids. V lost 1 base and J lost 5; bases outside the gene matches: 7. The CDR3: CAWSGLAGVGDTQYF. The CDR3 nucleotides are TGTGCCTGGAGTGGGTTAGCGGGAGTTGGAGATACGCAGTATTTT.

J is TRBJ1-1 and V is TRBV7-6, with 8 positions matching TRBD1. The CDR3 runs 15 residues. CDR1 SGHVS and CDR2 FNYEAQ come from the germline V gene. The V segment lost 1 base and the J segment 5 bases; nucleotides outside the gene matches: 6. The CDR3 is CASSLEQGARTEAFF. CDR3 sequence (DNA): TGTGCCAGCAGCTTAGAGCAGGGGGCGCGGACTGAAGCTTTCTTT.

Written as DNA, the CDR3 is TGTGCCAGCAAGAGGATCGGGTGGGACACCGGGGAGCTGTTTTTT. Protein product: CASKRIGWDTGELFF. This sequence joins TRBV28 and TRBJ2-2, with no clear D. V lost 7 bases, J lost 3 bases, and 15 bases lay in between. CDR1 MDHEN and CDR2 SYDVKM come from the germline V gene. The CDR3 sequence is 15 residues long.

This clone showed up just a few times. J is TRBJ1-4 and V is TRBV5-5; 9 bases agree with TRBD1. This CDR3 contains 14 residues. Germline V CDR1 and CDR2: SGHKS, YYEKEE (reference sequence). Trimming took 4 bases from V and 8 from J; bases not matched to a gene: 6. As DNA, the CDR3 is TGTGCCAGCAGCCGACAGGGGGAGGGAGAAAAACTGTTTTTT. This encodes CASSRQGEGEKLFF.

This clone has only one observation. This chain connects TRBV2 to TRBJ2-1, with no clear D. The CDR3 sequence is 15 residues long. Trimming left V 8 bases short and J 8 bases short, with 22 bases between. In germline, CDR1 is SNHLY, CDR2 FYNNEI. CDR3 protein: CASQATFVSGDEQFF. The CDR3 bases are TGTGCCAGCCAGGCGACGTTCGTAAGTGGTGATGAGCAGTTCTTC.

The chain joins TRBV6-5 to TRBJ2-1; D remains unclear. The CDR3 is 11 amino acids. Per germline, CDR1 MNHEY and CDR2 SVGAGI. The germline V and J ends were trimmed by 6 bases and 8 bases, with 8 bases remaining between them. The CDR3 bases are TGTGCCAGCAGGGAGAATTATGAGCAGTTCTTC. It codes for CASRENYEQFF.

The chain is built from TRBV2 and TRBJ2-3; TRBD2 agrees at 8 bases. Germline values: CDR1 SNHLY, CDR2 FYNNEI. Trimming removed 7 bases from V and 7 bases from J; junction bases left unmatched: 19. The CDR3 totals 17 residues. The CDR3 nucleotides are TGTGCCAGCATGCCGTCTCGGCTAGCGGGCCTCGGGCATACGCAGTATTTT. Its translation is CASMPSRLAGLGHTQYF.

The genes are TRBV5-1 and TRBJ2-2; TRBD2 matches at 10 bases. The germline V gene encodes CDR1 SGHRS and CDR2 YFSETQ. V shed 1 base and J 3 bases; nucleotides not matched to a gene: 3. CDR3 size: 16 residues. CDR3 residues: CASSLPLAGDTGELFF. CDR3 bases: TGCGCCAGCAGCTTGCCCCTAGCGGGAGACACCGGGGAGCTGTTTTTT.

The chain couples TRBV5-4 to TRBJ1-2; D is undetermined. This CDR3 has 14 amino acids. V lost 0 bases and J 5 bases, leaving 11 bases between the germline ends. Looked up from germline, CDR1 is SGHNT and CDR2 is YYREEE (reference sequence). CDR3 bases: TGTGCCAGCAGCTTGGACGGCTCTAGGTATGGCTACACCTTC. This encodes CASSLDGSRYGYTF. Drawing the rest from reference TRBV5-4 and TRBJ1-2, the complete variable domain is ETGVTQSPTHLIKTRGQQVTLRCSSQSGHNTVSWYQQALGQGPQFIFQYYREEENGRGNFPPRFSGLQFPNYSSELNVNALELDDSALYLCASSLDGSRYGYTFGSGTRLTVV.

The chain uses TRBV7-9 and TRBJ1-2; perhaps TRBD1 as D (6 bases). The CDR3 is 15 amino acids. CDR1 SEHNR and CDR2 FQNEAQ come from the germline V gene (reference sequence). V was clipped by 5 bases and J by 4 bases, with 17 bases between them. The CDR3 here is CASSRGGARGYGYTF. Written as DNA, the CDR3 is TGTGCCAGCAGCCGTGGGGGGGCGCGAGGCTATGGCTACACCTTC.

The chain couples TRBV13 to TRBJ2-1; 8 nucleotides agree with TRBD2. There are 15 residues in the CDR3. Germline CDR1 PRHDT, CDR2 FYEKMQ (reference sequence). V lost 6 bases to trimming and J lost 3 bases; unmatched junction nucleotides: 7. This chain's CDR3 is CASRSRGGGYNEQFF. In nucleotides, the CDR3 is TGTGCCAGCAGATCCCGGGGGGGCGGCTACAATGAGCAGTTCTTC.

The rearrangement uses TRBV11-2 and TRBJ2-7; 8 bases map to TRBD1. Trimming at V came to 2 bases and at J to 4 bases, leaving 1 base not matched to a gene. The CDR3 totals 13 residues. CDR1 and CDR2 from the germline V gene are SGHAT and FQNNGV. CDR3 nucleotide sequence: TGTGCCAGCAGCTTACAGGGGGCATACGAGCAGTACTTC. Its translation is CASSLQGAYEQYF.

The gene calls are TRBV4-3 and TRBJ1-5; D perhaps matches TRBD1 (6 bases). In germline, CDR1 is LGHNA, CDR2 YSLEER. V was shortened by 0 bases and J by 4 bases, with 16 bases between the two germline ends. The CDR3 loop spans 17 amino acids. For the CDR3, the DNA is TGCGCCAGCAGCCAAGATCTCGCGGGGGCGGGAAATCAGCCCCAGCATTTT. This sequence encodes CASSQDLAGAGNQPQHF.

The rearrangement uses TRBV12-3 or TRBV12-4 and TRBJ2-7; no reliable D call. This CDR3 contains 13 residues. Trimming took off 6 bases at V and 0 bases at J, with 9 bases between the two ends. This CDR3 reads CASSLFSSYEQYF. The CDR3 DNA reads as TGTGCCAGCAGCCTCTTTAGCTCCTACGAGCAGTACTTC.

V and J are TRBV7-9 and TRBJ2-2; unclear D gene. With 5 bases removed from V and 5 bases from J, the gap between germline ends came to 21 bases. The CDR3 totals 17 residues. Germline CDR1 is SEHNR and CDR2 is FQNEAQ (reference sequence). The CDR3, as DNA: TGTGCCAGCAGCCAACCGTTTTGGGTCCCCGGGACCGGGGAGCTGTTTTTT. Amino acids: CASSQPFWVPGTGELFF.

This chain uses TRBV9 with TRBJ1-6; tentatively, D is TRBD1 (5 bases). The CDR3 is made up of 15 amino acids. The germline V gene encodes CDR1 SGDLS and CDR2 YYNGEE. V shed 0 bases and J shed 9 bases, with 13 bases lying between them. The CDR3 nucleotides read TGTGCCAGCAGCGTAGGGACGGGGGGAAGTTCACCCCTCCACTTT. Amino acid sequence: CASSVGTGGSSPLHF.

The chain combines TRBV3-1 (or the pseudogene TRBV3-2) with TRBJ1-1; D gene uncertain. The CDR3 runs to 11 residues. Germline-derived CDR1 and CDR2 are LGHDT and YNNKEL (reference sequence). The V gene lost 8 bases and the J gene lost 5 bases, with 9 bases spanning the gap. CDR3 sequence (DNA): TGTGCCAGCCAAGATAGAACTGAAGCTTTCTTT. Translation gives CASQDRTEAFF.

The rearrangement links TRBV19 to TRBJ1-5, with 7 positions matching TRBD1. V was clipped by 4 bases and J by 8 bases; unmatched bases: 8. CDR3 size: 14 residues. Germline CDR1 reads LNHDA; CDR2 reads SQIVND (reference sequence). The CDR3 is CASSRDRDLEPQHF. The CDR3 nucleotides read TGTGCCAGTAGTAGAGACAGGGATTTGGAGCCCCAGCATTTT.

J is TRBJ2-4 and V is TRBV21-1; TRBD2, the table's D call, was not compared with the DNA. TRBV21-1 constitutes a pseudogene. This CDR3 is built from 19 residues. Here the CDR3 DNA reads TGTGCCAGCAGCAAAAGGCTAGCGGGGGGGAAGATGGCCAAAAACATTCAGTACTTC. Protein: CASSKRLAGGKMAKNIQYF.

V usage is TRBV30 and J usage is TRBJ1-2; 10 nucleotides match TRBD1. CDR3 size: 15 residues. V lost 1 base, J lost 8 bases, and 10 bases stayed unmatched. The V gene's germline CDR1 is GTSNPN and CDR2 SVGIG (reference sequence). For the CDR3, the DNA is TGTGCCTGGAGTGCAACGACAGGGGGCGCGGGAGGCTACACCTTC. Its translation is CAWSATTGGAGGYTF.

The gene calls are TRBV10-3 and TRBJ1-2; 7 bases align to TRBD1. Germline trimming cut 0 bases from V and 2 bases from J; bases unmatched to any gene: 0. CDR1 ENHRY and CDR2 SYGVKD come from the germline V gene. The CDR3 runs 14 residues. This chain's CDR3 is CAISESTGNYGYTF. In DNA, the CDR3 is TGTGCCATCAGTGAGTCGACAGGGAACTATGGCTACACCTTC.

The chain joins TRBV7-9 to TRBJ2-2; D is uncertain. The CDR3 is made up of 15 amino acids. With 0 bases removed from V and 3 bases from J, the gap between germline ends came to 8 bases. Germline V gives CDR1 SEHNR, CDR2 FQNEAQ (reference sequence). The CDR3 nucleotides are TGTGCCAGCAGCTTAGCGATGTCGGACACCGGGGAGCTGTTTTTT. This sequence encodes CASSLAMSDTGELFF.

V usage is TRBV27 and J usage is TRBJ1-1, with D tentatively TRBD1 (5 bases). The CDR3 is made up of 13 amino acids. Germline loops: CDR1 MNHEY, CDR2 SMNVEV (reference sequence). V lost 7 bases, J lost 4 bases, and 13 bases lay in between. Here the CDR3 DNA reads TGTGCCAGCACAAATACCGGGGGCACTGAAGCTTTCTTT. It translates to CASTNTGGTEAFF.